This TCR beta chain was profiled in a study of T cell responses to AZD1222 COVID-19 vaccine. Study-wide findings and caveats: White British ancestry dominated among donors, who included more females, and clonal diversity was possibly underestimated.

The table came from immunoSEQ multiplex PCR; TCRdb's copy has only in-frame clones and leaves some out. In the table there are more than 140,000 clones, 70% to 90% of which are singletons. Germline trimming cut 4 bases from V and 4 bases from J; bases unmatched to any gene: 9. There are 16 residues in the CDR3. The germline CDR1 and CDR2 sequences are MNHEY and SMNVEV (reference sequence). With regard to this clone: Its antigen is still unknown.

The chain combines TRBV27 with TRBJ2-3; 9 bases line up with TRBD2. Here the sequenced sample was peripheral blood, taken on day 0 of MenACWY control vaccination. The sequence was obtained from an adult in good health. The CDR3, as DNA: TGTGCCAGCAGTTCTCGCGCGGGACTAGCTCCAGATACGCAGTATTTT. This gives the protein CASSSRAGLAPDTQYF.